Listed here are 9 T cell receptor beta chains from one sample, sequenced in a study of blood T cell repertoires in COVID-19. Repertoires were generated with immunoSEQ multiplex PCR, while TCRdb's copy carries only in-frame clones and drops some. The sample has about 250,000 clones, roughly 90% seen once. Sequenced: peripheral blood. All receptors derive from a woman between 40 and 55 years old who had recovered from COVID-19.

This clone was seen only once. For the CDR3, the DNA is TGTGCCAGCAGCTTAGACAGTTATAATTCACCCCTCCACTTT. This gives the protein CASSLDSYNSPLHF. The genes are TRBV7-9 and TRBJ1-6; D gene uncertain. Trimming took 1 base from V and 4 from J, leaving 5 bases between them. This CDR3 has 14 amino acids. Germline loops: CDR1 SEHNR, CDR2 FQNEAQ (reference sequence).

This clone was found once. The sample holds other DNA sequences that translate to the same CDR3. The rearrangement links TRBV4-1 to TRBJ2-7; 9 nucleotides match TRBD2. CDR3 length: 17 residues. The J segment lost 4 bases and the V segment lost 0 bases, leaving 10 bases of the junction unmatched. CDR1 MGHRA and CDR2 YSYEKL come from the germline V gene. CDR3 loop: CASSQDLGAGGYYEQYF. In nucleotides, the CDR3 is TGCGCCAGCAGCCAAGATTTAGGAGCGGGAGGCTATTACGAGCAGTACTTC.

The DNA of the CDR3 is TGTGCCAGCAGGAACCCGGGACTAGCGACACATGAGCAGTTCTTC. It encodes CASRNPGLATHEQFF. The V gene is TRBV5-8, the J gene TRBJ2-1, with 10 bases matching TRBD2. There are 15 residues in the CDR3. The germline V gene has CDR1 SGHTS and CDR2 YDEGEE. J was trimmed by 8 bases and V by 5 bases; bases with no gene match: 10. The full variable domain, rest sourced from reference TRBV5-8 and TRBJ2-1, is EAGVTQSPTHLIKTRGQQATLRCSPISGHTSVYWYQQALGLGLQFLLWYDEGEERNRGNFPPRFSGRQFPNYSSELNVNALELEDSALYLCASRNPGLATHEQFFGPGTRLTVL.

The V call is TRBV13, the J call TRBJ2-1; D might be TRBD1 (6 bases). The CDR3 extends over 15 amino acids. Trimming took off 2 bases at V and 9 bases at J, with 17 bases between the two ends. CDR1 is PRHDT and CDR2 is FYEKMQ in the germline V gene (reference sequence). CDR3 bases: TGTGCCAGCAGCTTACATGCCGGGGAAGGGGGTGAGCAGTTCTTC. This sequence encodes CASSLHAGEGGEQFF.

This clone was seen a handful of times. The chain links TRBV5-4 to TRBJ2-2; D is perhaps TRBD2 (5 bases). CDR1 is SGHNT, CDR2 YYREEE, per germline (reference sequence). CDR3 length equals 12 residues. Trimming took off 5 bases at V and 6 bases at J, with 8 bases between the two ends. The chain's CDR3 is CASREVAGELFF. The CDR3 DNA reads TGTGCCAGCAGGGAGGTCGCCGGGGAGCTGTTTTTT.

This sequence joins TRBV2 and TRBJ2-4; D uncertain. V was clipped by 7 bases and J by 0 bases, with 13 bases between them. From germline, CDR1 is SNHLY and CDR2 FYNNEI. This CDR3 comprises 15 residues. The CDR3, as DNA: TGTGCCAGCACGCCGGCTACAGTAGCCAAAAACATTCAGTACTTC. Protein product: CASTPATVAKNIQYF.

This rearrangement joins TRBV3-1 (or the pseudogene TRBV3-2) to TRBJ1-4; 9 bases agree with TRBD1. This CDR3 contains 15 residues. From germline, CDR1 is LGHDT and CDR2 YNNKEL (reference sequence). The J segment lost 7 bases and the V segment lost 4 bases, leaving 7 bases of the junction unmatched. CDR3 region: CASSRRQGVGEKLFF. The DNA for the CDR3 is TGTGCCAGCAGCCGACGACAGGGGGTGGGTGAAAAACTGTTTTTT.

This clone was found once. Here the CDR3 DNA reads TGTGCCACCAGTGACCCCGACGGGCGGGGCGTGGAAATCGCAGATACGCAGTATTTT. The encoded protein is CATSDPDGRGVEIADTQYF. The V call is TRBV24-1, the J call TRBJ2-3, with D possibly TRBD2 on 6 matching bases. This CDR3 region has 19 residues. Germline lookup yields CDR1 KGHDR and CDR2 SFDVKD. The V end was cut by 4 bases, the J end by 4 bases, with 26 bases between.

The CDR3 nucleotides read TGTGCCATCAGTGCGGGGTACAATGAGCAGTTCTTC. Translation: CAISAGYNEQFF. The chain joins TRBV10-3 to TRBJ2-1; D possibly corresponds to TRBD2 (5 bases). This CDR3 has 12 residues. V was pared by 4 bases and J by 4 bases, with 5 bases between. Germline CDR1 ENHRY, CDR2 SYGVKD.